This T cell receptor beta chain was obtained from a study of cytomegalovirus exposure and HLA in healthy donors listed by TCRdb under 2017. Broadly, across the study: In an earlier analysis of 587 of the donors, 276 Gb of sequence data and 90 million to 120 million unique TCR beta sequences from roughly 190 million T cells were reported. A separate validation cohort of over a hundred different subjects was used in addition to the approximately 610-subject first cohort. The aim of the study was to test whether cataloging public T cell receptors could identify signatures of past pathogen exposure. To predict cytomegalovirus infection status, the study combined high-throughput TCR immunosequencing, statistical association of individual TCRs with disease status, and machine learning. Of the roughly 400 genotyped donors, about 80% fell in the genetic ancestry cluster associated with self-reported Caucasian donors. Every repertoire in the discovery cohort had been generated on one and the same sequencing platform. Roughly 300 gigabases of sequencing data and around 88 million unique TCR sequences made up an early release that covered 500 to 700 HLA-typed donors. An earlier analysis of 587 of the donors applied high-throughput TCR beta sequencing to assess whether each TCR beta V gene segment acted as functional or pseudogenic. A few DR-DQ haplotypes were treated as single units for association and clustering because of strong linkage in the cohort. The number of donors typed differed by locus, with 629-630 for A, B, C, DRB1 and DQB1, around 500 for DQA1, 600 to 610 for DPA1, and under 490 for DPB1. The T cell repertoires of several hundred subjects were profiled by immunosequencing and related to cytomegalovirus serostatus. Rather than drawing on any new phenotypic data, the later analysis identified candidate immune exposures from TCR beta sequences and the way those sequences occurred across donors. Among some 400 genotyped donors of the cohort, an average of roughly 230,000 unique TCR beta nucleotide sequences was sequenced per donor, of which about 18% were non-productive. Alongside the repertoire data, information on donor age, sex, ethnicity and CMV serostatus was compiled. Class I and class II HLA loci were covered by the typing at four-digit resolution. In a later genetic analysis, genome-wide SNP genotypes for about 55% of the roughly 700 donors were used, and that subset was treated as a discovery cohort. To study patterns of TCR occurrence, a later analysis re-analyzed previously published TCR beta repertoires from 700 or so donors and added high-resolution HLA genotyping. Paper-wide results and their limitations: At a false discovery rate of 0.05, a later analysis linked 15,000 to 20,000 TCR beta sequences to specific HLA alleles. An association between a missense DCLRE1C variant and V-gene and J-gene trimming of TCR beta chains was found in a later genetic analysis and replicated in an independent cohort. Cytomegalovirus status was reported to be diagnosed by the classifier with high specificity and sensitivity in both the original and validation cohorts. In the study, 150 to 200 TCR beta chains were listed as associated with cytomegalovirus. When HLA alleles, especially DR and DQ, strongly co-occurred, TCR associations were difficult to assign to individual alleles. A further reported finding was that TCR beta sequences accurately predicted the HLA-A and HLA-B alleles for most subjects in the first cohort. Linkage disequilibrium might explain the correlated functional status among segregating V segments, but an unknown experimental factor could not be excluded. Some IMGT-functional V segments, including TRBV6-2 and TRBV6-3, could not be distinguished by the 87-base-pair reads and were therefore excluded. Most TCR sequences were seen in very few donors, while some public TCRs were found in many individuals. Because counts were too low, 15 to 20 rarely observed V segments, including chromosome 9 orphons, were excluded from the earlier analysis of roughly 580 of the donors. In this cohort, only TCR beta chains were sequenced, and detectable features were limited by the absence of alpha or paired-chain data. Roughly uniform sequencing depth across donors was assumed in presence/absence analyses, although this assumption may not hold. The authors suggested that the approach could potentially be generalized to other disease states and immunological phenotypes. According to a later analysis, most CMV-associated TCR beta chains appeared to be HLA-restricted, and the HLA associations seemed to be driven largely by CMV exposure. Immune exposure information for the cohort was limited to CMV serostatus. Three of the identified cytomegalovirus-associated TCR beta chains were confirmed in vitro to be specific for cytomegalovirus antigens. A cluster of highly shared sequence variants was judged likely to represent a technical artifact of the sequencing pipeline. According to a later analysis, TCR association rates differed among HLA loci, with DRB1 alleles showing the most associated TCRs and HLA-C alleles showing the fewest. In an earlier analysis of fewer than 750 of the donors, most TCR beta V segments were observed in productive rearrangements about 87% or about 30% of the time, broadly matching IMGT annotations. In a later analysis, HLA-associated TCR beta chains were found to be more clonally expanded and to have lower generation probabilities than equally common non-associated chains. Because HLA typing was unavailable for some donors at each locus, only the typed subset was used in association tests. In a later genetic analysis, fewer N-insertions in productive TCRs were reported among donors in an Asian-associated ancestry cluster than the approximately 710-donor mean. According to a later analysis, parvovirus B19, influenza, CMV and Epstein-Barr virus appeared linked to several top co-occurrence clusters.

Comment on this clone: The clone's antigen remains unknown. No quality values exist for individual bases; no much larger clone is one base distant.

The cohort consisted of hundreds of healthy bone marrow donors. At the time of sampling, all cohort members were nominally healthy, though unrecorded immune exposures were likely present. The donor was CMV seronegative and was included in the group of under 450 seronegative cohort members. Every donor gave a peripheral blood sample, and the peripheral blood mononuclear cells from that sample were used for TCR beta sequencing. The Qiagen DNeasy Blood Extraction Kit was used to extract genomic DNA from the blood cell samples. Library preparation was by the immunoSEQ multiplex PCR assay. For the multiplex PCR, a mixture combining 60 forward primers for TCR Vbeta segments and 13 reverse primers for TCR Jbeta segments was used. The CDR3 region of rearranged TCR beta genes was amplified from genomic DNA by a multiplex PCR assay. The amplified TCR beta libraries were sequenced on the Illumina HiSeq System as 87-base-pair reads. The study's processing was this. In a later analysis, about 80 million unique TCR beta chains were counted across the roughly 700 repertoires, and about 10 million of these chains were shared by at least two donors. Raw reads were error-corrected and collapsed into unique sequences by a nearest-neighbor algorithm in which closely related sequences were merged to remove PCR and sequencing errors. To assign V, D and J gene segments, CDR3 sequences were aligned to IMGT reference sequences. For a sequence to be retained, a match of at least six nucleotides was required to both a V gene segment and a J gene segment. Rearrangements were called productive when the CDR3 lacked stop codons and stayed in frame with V and J; all others were non-productive. CDR3 was defined by IMGT convention, running from the second conserved V-encoded cysteine to the conserved J-encoded phenylalanine. The earlier analysis of 550 to 650 of the donors excluded any sequence lacking an unambiguous match to a single V gene segment. In an earlier analysis of several hundred of the donors, V segments were called functional above 56.7% productive rearrangements and were called segregating when the between-donor standard deviation exceeded 5%. A statistical classification framework was developed to diagnose cytomegalovirus status using the catalog of TCR beta chain sequences. V and J gene assignment, in a later analysis, came from comparing TCR nucleotide sequences with IMGT/GENE-DB human TR gene sequences. In a later analysis, CDR3 sequences and most-parsimonious VDJ recombination scenarios were assigned using the TCRdist pipeline. In a later analysis, each TCR beta chain was defined by its CDR3 amino acid sequence together with its V-gene family, and reads lacking a unique V-gene family were excluded. To address suspected cross-contamination and a sequencing artifact, a later analysis removed 592 highly shared, low-generation-probability nucleotide sequences. In a later analysis, a clonal expansion index was calculated for each public chain from normalized within-repertoire ranks of inferred template counts. In a later analysis, generation probabilities were computed using a VDJ recombination model fitted to out-of-frame rearrangements, and the results were checked against IGoR. A later analysis scored TCR-TCR, TCR-HLA and TCR-CMV co-occurrence with hypergeometric tests, applying a repertoire-size bias correction to TCR pairs. False discovery rates were estimated in a later analysis by permuting HLA or CMV assignments 20 times. A later analysis grouped co-occurring TCRs with DBSCAN, adding TCRdist sequence similarity when clustering within HLA-allele-positive subsets. Co-occurrence clustering excluded repertoires with fewer than 30,000 or more than 120,000 public chains, plus five with anomalous nucleotide sharing. TCRdb carries this immuneACCESS record with in-frame sequences only. Its versions omit some clonotypes, under half of them owing to an unresolved V gene in the studies checked, with the rest unexplained. The V and J calls and the clone size are those of that table, but D and trimming were determined from the DNA. The sample contains under 200,000 clones, around 85% of them found a single time. The ten largest clones take up around 4% of the sample.

CDR1 LNHDA and CDR2 SQIVND were looked up in the germline V gene (reference sequence). The CDR3 runs 13 residues from the cysteine to the phenylalanine. CDR3 DNA is the only sequence kept; it has 39 bases, read in frame from the first base. V drops 5 bases and J drops 1 base, leaving 8 bases in between. The source material was PBMCs. The sequence joins TRBV19 to TRBJ1-1; there is no confident call for the D gene. The TCR was taken from a man between 45 and 60 years old in good health and CMV-seronegative. The CDR3 here reads CASSLSSNTEAFF. The bases are TGTGCCAGTAGTCTTAGCTCGAACACTGAAGCTTTCTTT. With the rest looked up from the reference TRBV19 and TRBJ1-1 genes rather than sequenced, the full variable domain is DGGITQSPKYLFRKEGQNVTLSCEQNLNHDAMYWYRQDPGQGLRLIYYSQIVNDFQKGDIAEGYSVSREKKESFPLTVTSAQKNPTAFYLCASSLSSNTEAFFGQGTRLTVV.